This T cell receptor (beta chain) appears in the sequencing data of a study of cytomegalovirus exposure and HLA in healthy donors. Produced via immunoSEQ multiplex PCR; TCRdb's table is partial and in-frame only. The sample yields a few hundred thousand clones, just over 85% seen once. The CDR3 covers 13 residues. V gave up 5 bases and J gave up 5 bases, with 12 bases separating them. Germline V gene sequence: CDR1 MDHEN, CDR2 SYDVKM. The sequencing input was PBMCs. This clonotype was sampled from a woman aged 18-29 years in good health and CMV-seronegative. The gene calls are TRBV28 and TRBJ1-1; D ambiguous. The CDR3 region has the DNA TGTGCCAGCAGTCCTGGGAGTTCTACTGAAGCTTTCTTT. Protein product: CASSPGSSTEAFF.